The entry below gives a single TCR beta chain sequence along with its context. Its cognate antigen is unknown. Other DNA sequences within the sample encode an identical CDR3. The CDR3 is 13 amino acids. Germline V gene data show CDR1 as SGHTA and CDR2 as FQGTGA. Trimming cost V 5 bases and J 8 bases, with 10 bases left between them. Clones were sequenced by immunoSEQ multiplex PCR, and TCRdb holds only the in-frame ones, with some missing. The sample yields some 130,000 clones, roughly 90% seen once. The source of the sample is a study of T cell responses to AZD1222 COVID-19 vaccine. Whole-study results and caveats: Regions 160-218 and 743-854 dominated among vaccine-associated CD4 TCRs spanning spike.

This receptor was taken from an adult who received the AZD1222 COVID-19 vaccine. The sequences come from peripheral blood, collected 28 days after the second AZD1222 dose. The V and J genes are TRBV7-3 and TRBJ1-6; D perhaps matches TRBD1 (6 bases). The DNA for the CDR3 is TGTGCCAGCAGCCTCCACAGGGATTCACCCCTCCACTTT. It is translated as CASSLHRDSPLHF.